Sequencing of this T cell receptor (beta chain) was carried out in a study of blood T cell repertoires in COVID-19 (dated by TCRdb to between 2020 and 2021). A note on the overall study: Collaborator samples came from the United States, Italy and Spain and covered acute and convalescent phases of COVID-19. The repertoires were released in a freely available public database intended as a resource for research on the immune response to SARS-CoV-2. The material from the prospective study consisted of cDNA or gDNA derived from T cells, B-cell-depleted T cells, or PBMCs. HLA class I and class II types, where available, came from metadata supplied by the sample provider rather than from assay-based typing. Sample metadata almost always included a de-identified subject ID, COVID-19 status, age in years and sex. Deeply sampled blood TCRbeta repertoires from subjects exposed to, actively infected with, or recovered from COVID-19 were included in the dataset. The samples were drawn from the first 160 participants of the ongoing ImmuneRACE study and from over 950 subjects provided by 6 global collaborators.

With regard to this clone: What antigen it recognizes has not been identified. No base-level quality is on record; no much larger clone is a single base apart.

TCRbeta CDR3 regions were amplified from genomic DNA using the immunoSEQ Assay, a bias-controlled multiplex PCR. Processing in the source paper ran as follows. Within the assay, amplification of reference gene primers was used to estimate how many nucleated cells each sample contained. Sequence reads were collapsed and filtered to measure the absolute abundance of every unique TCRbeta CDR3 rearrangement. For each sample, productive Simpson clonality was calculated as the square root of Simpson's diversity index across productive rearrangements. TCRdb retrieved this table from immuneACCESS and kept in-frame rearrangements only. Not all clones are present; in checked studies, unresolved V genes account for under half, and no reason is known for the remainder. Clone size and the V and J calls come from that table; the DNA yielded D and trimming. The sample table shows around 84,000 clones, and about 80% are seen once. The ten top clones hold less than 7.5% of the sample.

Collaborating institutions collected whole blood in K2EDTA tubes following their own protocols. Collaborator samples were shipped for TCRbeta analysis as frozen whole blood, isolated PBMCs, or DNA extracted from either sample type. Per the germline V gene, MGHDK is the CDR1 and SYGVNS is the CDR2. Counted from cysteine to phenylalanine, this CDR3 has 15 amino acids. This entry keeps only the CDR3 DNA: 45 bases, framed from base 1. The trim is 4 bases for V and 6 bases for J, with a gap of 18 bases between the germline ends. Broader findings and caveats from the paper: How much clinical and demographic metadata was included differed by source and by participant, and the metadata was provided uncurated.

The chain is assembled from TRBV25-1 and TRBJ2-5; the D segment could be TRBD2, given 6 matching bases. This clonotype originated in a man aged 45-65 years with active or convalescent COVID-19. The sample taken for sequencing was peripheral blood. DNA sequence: TGTGCCAGCAGTGCCTTCCGCGGAGGGATTAAGACCCAGTACTTC. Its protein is CASSAFRGGIKTQYF.